The 17 T cell receptor beta chains below were found in one sample sequenced in a study of T cells in Graves' hyperthyroidism and ophthalmopathy (dated by TCRdb to between 2018 and 2021). The library came from multiplex PCR. Instrument used: Illumina HiSeq 2000. The TCR beta CDR3 regions were amplified from RNA transcripts. For the first round of RT-PCR on the TCR CDR3, the HTBI primer set was used together with the Qiagen OneStep RT-PCR kit. TCRdb reprocessing: public reads trimmed at Q25 with fastp, clones called with MiXCR, in-frame beta chains kept. Under each unique CDR3 protein, matching rows form one entry showing the most common genes and DNA. Recorded for this sample are approximately 870,000 distinct CDR3 sequences; around 38% of them occurred a single time. Around 9.3% of the sample belongs to the ten largest clones. Sequencing input: blood. Receptor source: a man aged 18-30 years with Graves' hyperthyroidism.

In DNA, the CDR3 is TGCGCCAGCAGCTTGGCCGGGTTGGGCGTCGATCAGCCCCAGCATTTT. Amino acid sequence: CASSLAGLGVDQPQHF. The chain combines TRBV5-1 with TRBJ1-5; D unresolved. This CDR3 has 16 amino acids. Germline CDR1 reads SGHRS; CDR2 reads YFSETQ. Trimming stripped 0 bases from V and 5 bases from J, with 15 bases between.

In its sample, this clonotype was seen many times. This chain links TRBV29-1 with TRBJ2-7, with D perhaps TRBD1 or TRBD2 (5 bases each). Germline values: CDR1 SQVTM, CDR2 ANQGSEA. The CDR3 length is 13 residues. The V end was cut by 5 bases, the J end by 0 bases, with 11 bases between. The CDR3 protein is CSVTGTNSYEQYF. The DNA for the CDR3 is TGCAGCGTTACCGGGACGAACTCCTACGAGCAGTACTTC.

This clonotype was recorded once. A read error may explain this, as a much larger clone is one base away. The CDR3 is CASSVSLGATEAFF. In DNA form, the CDR3 reads TGTGCCAGCAGCGTATCCCTGGGGGCGACTGAAGCTTTCTTT. J is TRBJ1-1 and V is TRBV9; D is possibly TRBD1 (6 bases). Trimming removed 1 base at V and 5 bases at J, with 12 bases between. Germline lookup yields CDR1 SGDLS and CDR2 YYNGEE. CDR3 length: 14 residues.

This clonotype was seen ten or more times. J is TRBJ2-5 and V is TRBV7-9; 12 bases are a match to TRBD2. This CDR3 comprises 16 residues. V lost 4 bases and J lost 1; bases outside the gene matches: 4. Germline CDR1 SEHNR, CDR2 FQNEAQ (reference sequence). CDR3 in amino acids: CASSSGLAGPQETQYF. As DNA, the CDR3 is TGTGCCAGCAGCTCTGGACTAGCGGGACCCCAAGAGACCCAGTACTTC.

In regard to this clonotype: One junction end disagrees with the germline gene, perhaps due to a read error. This chain connects TRBV20-1 to TRBJ1-1; TRBD1 matches at 7 bases. CDR1 is DFQATT, CDR2 SNEGSKA, per germline (reference sequence). The CDR3 runs to 12 residues. This chain's CDR3 is CRARDGRGRAFF. The CDR3 DNA reads as TGCAGGGCTAGAGATGGGAGGGGGCGGGCTTTCTTT.

This clonotype was seen more than once but under ten times. The chain links TRBV20-1 to TRBJ2-5; 8 nucleotides line up with TRBD2. The V gene's germline CDR1 is DFQATT and CDR2 SNEGSKA (reference sequence). The CDR3 has 16 residues. J was trimmed by 7 bases and V by 0 bases; bases with no gene match: 13. The CDR3 DNA reads TGCAGTGCTAGAGATGGGGCTAGCGGGCCGCGGGTGACCCAGTACTTC. It yields the protein CSARDGASGPRVTQYF.

This clonotype was seen repeatedly, ten times or more. The chain uses TRBV7-8 and TRBJ1-2; 8 bases are a match to TRBD1. Germline CDR1 is SGHVS and CDR2 is FQNEAQ. V lost 5 bases and J lost 4; bases outside the gene matches: 6. This CDR3 region has 14 residues. For the CDR3, the DNA is TGTGCCAGCAGCCCGTCGGACAGGGTCTATGGCTACACCTTC. It translates to CASSPSDRVYGYTF.

This chain joins TRBV7-6 and TRBJ1-3; 7 positions agree with TRBD1. Germline CDR1 is SGHVS and CDR2 is FNYEAQ. The junction had 16 bases not matched to a gene; V was cut back by 5 bases and J by 3 bases. The CDR3 runs 18 residues. CDR3 nucleotide sequence: TGTGCCAGCAGCCCCCCTCGACCGAGACAGGGCTATGGAAACACCATATATTTT. Translating gives CASSPPRPRQGYGNTIYF.

This chain connects TRBV7-2 to TRBJ2-7; D perhaps matches TRBD1 (5 bases). Deletions cut 2 bases from V and 6 bases from J, with 17 bases between. Germline-derived CDR1 and CDR2 are SGHTA and FQGNSA. This CDR3 comprises 15 residues. The CDR3 loop reads CASSLQTGLRSEQYF. The CDR3 DNA reads as TGTGCCAGCAGCTTACAAACAGGTCTACGGAGCGAGCAGTACTTC.

This clonotype was observed a handful of times. The V gene is TRBV2, the J gene TRBJ2-7, with a weak D call TRBD2 (7 bases). There are 14 residues in the CDR3. Trimming took 6 bases from V and 0 from J, leaving 12 bases between them. Germline V gene lookup returns CDR1 SNHLY and CDR2 FYNNEI. CDR3 DNA sequence: TGTGCCAGCAGGAGGGGGGGCAGCTCCTACGAGCAGTACTTC. Protein: CASRRGGSSYEQYF.

This chain uses TRBV6-5 with TRBJ1-6; unclear D gene. The CDR3 consists of 11 residues. The germline V gene has CDR1 MNHEY and CDR2 SVGAGI. V lost 9 bases and J 8 bases, leaving 8 bases between the germline ends. The CDR3 DNA reads as TGTGCCAGGGACGGAGATTCACCCCTCCACTTT. As protein: CARDGDSPLHF.

There are many counts of this clonotype. The V gene is TRBV9, the J gene TRBJ1-2; D uncertain. This CDR3 is built from 15 residues. Germline loops: CDR1 SGDLS, CDR2 YYNGEE. The V gene lost 2 bases and the J gene lost 0 bases, with 11 bases spanning the gap. CDR3 coding DNA: TGTGCCAGCAGCGTCGACGCAGTCTCTAACTATGGCTACACCTTC. As protein: CASSVDAVSNYGYTF.

The chain joins TRBV7-2 to TRBJ1-4; 7 bases agree with TRBD1. The J segment lost 3 bases and the V segment lost 5 bases, leaving 6 bases of the junction unmatched. The CDR3 extends over 15 amino acids. CDR1 is SGHTA and CDR2 is FQGNSA in the germline V gene. For the CDR3, the DNA is TGTGCCAGCAGCCCGACAGGGCGGTCTAATGAAAAACTGTTTTTT. Residues: CASSPTGRSNEKLFF.

DNA of the CDR3: TGTGCCAGCAGCTTAGTCCGACTAGCGGGAAGGCACGAGCAGTACTTC. Protein sequence: CASSLVRLAGRHEQYF. The genes are TRBV7-8 and TRBJ2-7; 11 bases match TRBD2. V lost 1 base, J lost 5 bases, and 7 bases stayed unmatched. This CDR3 is built from 16 residues. The germline gives CDR1 SGHVS, CDR2 FQNEAQ.

This clonotype was seen more than once but under ten times. V and J are TRBV7-2 and TRBJ1-2, with a weak D call TRBD1 (5 bases). CDR1 is SGHTA, CDR2 FQGNSA, per germline. The CDR3 sequence is 14 residues long. V was pared by 2 bases and J by 8 bases, with 15 bases between. In nucleotides, the CDR3 is TGTGCCAGCAGCTTATGGACATCGGCTATGGGCTACACCTTC. Encoded protein: CASSLWTSAMGYTF.

This clonotype was found many times. This chain links TRBV29-1 with TRBJ1-1; perhaps TRBD1 as D (5 bases). Germline V lookup: CDR1 SQVTM, CDR2 ANQGSEA. Trimming removed 6 bases from V and 4 bases from J, with 18 bases in between. The CDR3 has 14 residues. The CDR3 DNA is TGCAGCGTCCGGGACGCAAGAATGACCACTGAAGCTTTCTTT. Protein sequence: CSVRDARMTTEAFF. The entire variable domain, with the rest obtained from reference TRBV29-1 and TRBJ1-1, is as follows: SAVISQKPSRDICQRGTSLTIQCQVDSQVTMMFWYRQQPGQSLTLIATANQGSEATYESGFVIDKFPISRPNLTFSTLTVSNMSPEDSSIYLCSVRDARMTTEAFFGQGTRLTVV.

About this clonotype: A read error is possible here, since a much larger clone lies one base away. This CDR3 is CSAGNSYGYTF. The DNA for the CDR3 is TGCAGTGCAGGGAATTCCTATGGCTACACCTTC. This sequence joins TRBV20-1 and TRBJ1-2; D is unclear. Germline values: CDR1 DFQATT, CDR2 SNEGSKA (reference sequence). This CDR3 has 11 residues. The V end was cut by 6 bases, the J end by 4 bases, with 9 bases between.